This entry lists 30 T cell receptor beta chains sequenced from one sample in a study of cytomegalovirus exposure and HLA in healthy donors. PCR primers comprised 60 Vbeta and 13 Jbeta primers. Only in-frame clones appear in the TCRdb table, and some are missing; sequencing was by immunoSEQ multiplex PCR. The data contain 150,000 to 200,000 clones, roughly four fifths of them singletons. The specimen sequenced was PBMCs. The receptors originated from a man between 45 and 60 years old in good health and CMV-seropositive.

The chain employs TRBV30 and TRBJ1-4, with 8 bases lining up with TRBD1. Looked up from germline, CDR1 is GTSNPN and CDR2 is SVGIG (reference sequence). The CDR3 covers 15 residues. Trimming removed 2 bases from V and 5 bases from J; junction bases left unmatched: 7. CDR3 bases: TGTGCCTGGAGTACCTCGACAGGGGCGAATGAAAAACTGTTTTTT. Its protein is CAWSTSTGANEKLFF. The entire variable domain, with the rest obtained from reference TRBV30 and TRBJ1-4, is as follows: SQTIHQWPATLVQPVGSPLSLECTVEGTSNPNLYWYRQAAGRGLQLLFYSVGIGQISSEVPQNLSASRPQDRQFILSSKKLLLSDSGFYLCAWSTSTGANEKLFFGSGTQLSVL.

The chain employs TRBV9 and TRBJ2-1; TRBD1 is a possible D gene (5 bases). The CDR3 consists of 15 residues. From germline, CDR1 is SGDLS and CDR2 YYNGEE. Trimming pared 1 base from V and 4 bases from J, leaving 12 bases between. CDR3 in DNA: TGTGCCAGCAGCGTAATGCAGGGTCTTTACAATGAGCAGTTCTTC. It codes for CASSVMQGLYNEQFF.

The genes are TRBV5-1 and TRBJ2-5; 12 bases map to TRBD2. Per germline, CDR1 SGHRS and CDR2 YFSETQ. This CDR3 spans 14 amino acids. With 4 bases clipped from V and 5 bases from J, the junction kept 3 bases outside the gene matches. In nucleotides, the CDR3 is TGCGCCAGCAGCCGGACTAGCGGGGAGGAGACCCAGTACTTC. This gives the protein CASSRTSGEETQYF. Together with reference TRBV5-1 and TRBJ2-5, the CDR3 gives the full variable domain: KAGVTQTPRYLIKTRGQQVTLSCSPISGHRSVSWYQQTPGQGLQFLFEYFSETQRNKGNFPGRFSGRQFSNSRSEMNVSTLELGDSALYLCASSRTSGEETQYFGPGTRLLVL.

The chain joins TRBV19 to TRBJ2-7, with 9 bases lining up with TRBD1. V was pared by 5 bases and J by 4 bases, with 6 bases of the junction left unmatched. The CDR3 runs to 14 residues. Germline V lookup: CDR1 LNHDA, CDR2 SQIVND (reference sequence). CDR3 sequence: CASSSGTGPYEQYF. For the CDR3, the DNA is TGTGCCAGTAGTTCCGGGACAGGGCCATACGAGCAGTACTTC.

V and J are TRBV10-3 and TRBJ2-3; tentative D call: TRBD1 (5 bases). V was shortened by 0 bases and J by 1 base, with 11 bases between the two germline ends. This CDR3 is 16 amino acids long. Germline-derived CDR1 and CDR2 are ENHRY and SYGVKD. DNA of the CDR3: TGTGCCATCAGTGAGTCCGAAGGGGCTCGCACAGATACGCAGTATTTT. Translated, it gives CAISESEGARTDTQYF.

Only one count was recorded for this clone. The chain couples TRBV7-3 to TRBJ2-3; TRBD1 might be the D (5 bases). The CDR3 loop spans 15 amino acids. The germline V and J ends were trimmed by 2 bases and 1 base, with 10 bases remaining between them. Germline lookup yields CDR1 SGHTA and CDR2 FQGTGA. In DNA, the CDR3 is TGTGCCAGCAGCTTAGGGGCGAGTCGCACAGATACGCAGTATTTT. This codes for CASSLGASRTDTQYF.

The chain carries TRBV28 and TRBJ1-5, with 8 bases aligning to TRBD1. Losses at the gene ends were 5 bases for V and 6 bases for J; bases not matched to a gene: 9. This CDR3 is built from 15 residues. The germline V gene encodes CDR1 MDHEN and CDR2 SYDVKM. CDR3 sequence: CASSAPDRERQPQHF. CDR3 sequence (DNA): TGTGCCAGCAGTGCCCCGGACAGGGAGCGTCAGCCCCAGCATTTT.

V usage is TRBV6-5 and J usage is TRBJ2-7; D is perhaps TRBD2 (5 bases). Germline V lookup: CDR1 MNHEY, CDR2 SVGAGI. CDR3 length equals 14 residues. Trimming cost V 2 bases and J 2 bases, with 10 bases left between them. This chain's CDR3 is CASSYREAAYEQYF. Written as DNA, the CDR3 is TGTGCCAGCAGTTACAGGGAAGCGGCCTACGAGCAGTACTTC.

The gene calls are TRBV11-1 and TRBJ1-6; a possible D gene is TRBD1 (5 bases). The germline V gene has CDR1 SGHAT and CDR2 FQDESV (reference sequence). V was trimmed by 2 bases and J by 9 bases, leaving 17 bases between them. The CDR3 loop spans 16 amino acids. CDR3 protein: CASSLLTTVPGSPLHF. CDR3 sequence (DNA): TGTGCCAGCAGCTTACTGACGACAGTACCGGGTTCACCCCTCCACTTT.

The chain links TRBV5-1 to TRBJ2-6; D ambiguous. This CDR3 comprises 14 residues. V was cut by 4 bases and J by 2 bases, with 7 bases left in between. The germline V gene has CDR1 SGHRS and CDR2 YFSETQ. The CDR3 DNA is TGCGCCAGCAGCCCCAATCCTGGGGCCAACGTCCTGACTTTC. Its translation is CASSPNPGANVLTF.

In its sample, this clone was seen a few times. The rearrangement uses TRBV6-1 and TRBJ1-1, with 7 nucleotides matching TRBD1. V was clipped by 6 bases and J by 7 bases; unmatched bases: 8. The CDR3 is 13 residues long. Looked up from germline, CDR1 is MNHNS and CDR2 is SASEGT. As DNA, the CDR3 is TGTGCCAGCAGGCTAGACGGGACAGATGAAGCTTTCTTT. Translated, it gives CASRLDGTDEAFF.

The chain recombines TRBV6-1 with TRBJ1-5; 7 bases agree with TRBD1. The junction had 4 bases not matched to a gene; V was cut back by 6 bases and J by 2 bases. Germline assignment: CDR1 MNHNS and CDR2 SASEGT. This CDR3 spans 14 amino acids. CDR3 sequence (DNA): TGTGCCAGCAGCGACCAGGGGGGCAATCAGCCCCAGCATTTT. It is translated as CASSDQGGNQPQHF.

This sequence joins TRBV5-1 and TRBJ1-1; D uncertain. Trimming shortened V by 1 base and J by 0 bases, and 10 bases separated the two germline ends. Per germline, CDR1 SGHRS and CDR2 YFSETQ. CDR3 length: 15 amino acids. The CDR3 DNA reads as TGCGCCAGCAGCTTGTTCACGAGTATGAACACTGAAGCTTTCTTT. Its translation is CASSLFTSMNTEAFF.

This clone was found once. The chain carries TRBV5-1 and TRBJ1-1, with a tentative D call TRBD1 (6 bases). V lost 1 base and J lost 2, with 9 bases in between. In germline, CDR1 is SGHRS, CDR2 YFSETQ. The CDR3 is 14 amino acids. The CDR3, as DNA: TGCGCCAGCAGCTTGACAGGGTATAACACTGAAGCTTTCTTT. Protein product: CASSLTGYNTEAFF.

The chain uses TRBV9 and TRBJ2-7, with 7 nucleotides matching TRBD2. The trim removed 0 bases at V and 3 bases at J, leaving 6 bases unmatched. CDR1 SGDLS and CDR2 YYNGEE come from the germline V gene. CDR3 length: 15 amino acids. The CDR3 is CASSVGGDYHYEQYF. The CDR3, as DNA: TGTGCCAGCAGCGTAGGGGGGGACTATCACTACGAGCAGTACTTC.

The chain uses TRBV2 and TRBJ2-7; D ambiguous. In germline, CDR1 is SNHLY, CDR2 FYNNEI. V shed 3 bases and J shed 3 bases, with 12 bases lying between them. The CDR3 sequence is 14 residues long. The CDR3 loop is CASSDFMENYEQYF. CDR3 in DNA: TGTGCCAGCAGTGATTTCATGGAGAACTACGAGCAGTACTTC. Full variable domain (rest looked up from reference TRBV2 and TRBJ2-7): EPEVTQTPSHQVTQMGQEVILRCVPISNHLYFYWYRQILGQKVEFLVSFYNNEISEKSEIFDDQFSVERPDGSNFTLKIRSTKLEDSAMYFCASSDFMENYEQYFGPGTRLTVT.

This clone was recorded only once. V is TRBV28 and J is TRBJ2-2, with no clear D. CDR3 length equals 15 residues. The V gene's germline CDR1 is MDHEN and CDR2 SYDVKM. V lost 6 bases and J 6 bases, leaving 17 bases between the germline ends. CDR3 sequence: CASRPSRSRSGELFF. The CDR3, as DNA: TGTGCCAGCAGGCCCTCCAGATCTAGGTCCGGGGAGCTGTTTTTT. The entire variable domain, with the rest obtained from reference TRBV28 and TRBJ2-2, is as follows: DVKVTQSSRYLVKRTGEKVFLECVQDMDHENMFWYRQDPGLGLRLIYFSYDVKMKEKGDIPEGYSVSREKKERFSLILESASTNQTSMYLCASRPSRSRSGELFFGEGSRLTVL.

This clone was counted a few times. This CDR3 reads CASSYSQETNYGYTF. As DNA, the CDR3 is TGTGCCAGCAGTTACTCTCAAGAGACTAACTATGGCTACACCTTC. The J gene is TRBJ1-2, the V gene TRBV6-6; unclear D gene. The CDR3 is 15 amino acids. V lost 0 bases and J lost 0, with 8 bases in between. Germline-derived CDR1 and CDR2 are MNHNY and SVGAGI (reference sequence).

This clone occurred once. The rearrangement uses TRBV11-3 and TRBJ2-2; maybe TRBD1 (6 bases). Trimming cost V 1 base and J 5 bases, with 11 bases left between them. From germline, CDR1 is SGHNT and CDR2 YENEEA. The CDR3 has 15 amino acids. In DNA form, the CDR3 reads TGTGCCAGCAGCTTAGGGAATACAGGGACCGGGGAGCTGTTTTTT. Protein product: CASSLGNTGTGELFF.

This chain's CDR3 is CASSLTRGVQRGDTQYF. CDR3 sequence (DNA): TGTGCCAGCAGCTTAACGCGGGGGGTCCAGCGGGGAGATACGCAGTATTTT. This rearrangement joins TRBV7-3 to TRBJ2-3, with 8 bases aligning to TRBD2. The CDR3 has 17 residues. Germline V gives CDR1 SGHTA, CDR2 FQGTGA. The J segment lost 5 bases and the V segment lost 0 bases, leaving 10 bases of the junction unmatched. The full variable domain, its missing parts supplied by reference TRBV7-3 and TRBJ2-3, is GAGVSQTPSNKVTEKGKYVELRCDPISGHTALYWYRQSLGQGPEFLIYFQGTGAADDSGLPNDRFFAVRPEGSVSTLKIQRTERGDSAVYLCASSLTRGVQRGDTQYFGPGTRLTVL.

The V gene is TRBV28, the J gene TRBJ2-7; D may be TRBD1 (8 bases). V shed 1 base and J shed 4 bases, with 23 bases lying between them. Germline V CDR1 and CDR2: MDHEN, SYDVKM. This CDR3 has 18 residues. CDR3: CASSLFGGVDRDRYEQYF. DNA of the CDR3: TGTGCCAGCAGTTTATTTGGGGGGGTGGACAGGGATCGGTACGAGCAGTACTTC.

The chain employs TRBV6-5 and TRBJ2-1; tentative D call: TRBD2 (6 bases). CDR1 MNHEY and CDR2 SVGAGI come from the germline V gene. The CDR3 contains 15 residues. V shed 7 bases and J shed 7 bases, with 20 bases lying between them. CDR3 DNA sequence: TGTGCCAGCACCGACCTCACACGGGGAGGAAATGAGCAGTTCTTC. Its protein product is CASTDLTRGGNEQFF.

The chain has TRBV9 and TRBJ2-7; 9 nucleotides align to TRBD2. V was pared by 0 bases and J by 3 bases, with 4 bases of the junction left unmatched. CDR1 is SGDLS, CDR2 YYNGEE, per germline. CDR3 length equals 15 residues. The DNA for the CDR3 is TGTGCCAGCAGCGTAGGTAGCGGGAGAGGCTACGAGCAGTACTTC. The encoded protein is CASSVGSGRGYEQYF. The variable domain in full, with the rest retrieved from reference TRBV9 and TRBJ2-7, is DSGVTQTPKHLITATGQRVTLRCSPRSGDLSVYWYQQSLDQGLQFLIQYYNGEERAKGNILERFSAQQFPDLHSELNLSSLELGDSALYFCASSVGSGRGYEQYFGPGTRLTVT.

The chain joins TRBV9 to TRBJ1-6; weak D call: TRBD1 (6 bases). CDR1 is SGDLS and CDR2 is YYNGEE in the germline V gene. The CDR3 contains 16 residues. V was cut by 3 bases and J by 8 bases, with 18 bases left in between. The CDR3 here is CASSAGGPGGDSPLHF. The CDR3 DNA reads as TGTGCCAGCAGCGCCGGGGGGCCGGGCGGTGATTCACCCCTCCACTTT.

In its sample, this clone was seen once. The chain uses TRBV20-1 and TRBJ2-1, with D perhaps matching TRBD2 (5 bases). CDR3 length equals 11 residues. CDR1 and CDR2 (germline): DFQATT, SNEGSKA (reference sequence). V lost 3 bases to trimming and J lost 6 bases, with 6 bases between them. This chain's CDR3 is CSARDSNEQFF. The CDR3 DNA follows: TGCAGTGCTAGGGACTCCAATGAGCAGTTCTTC.

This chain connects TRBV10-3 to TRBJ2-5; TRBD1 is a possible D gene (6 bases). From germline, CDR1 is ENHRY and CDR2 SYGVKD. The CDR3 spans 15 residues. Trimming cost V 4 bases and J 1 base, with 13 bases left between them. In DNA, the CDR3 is TGTGCCATCAGTGGGGGACAAGACAGCCAAGAGACCCAGTACTTC. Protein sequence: CAISGGQDSQETQYF.

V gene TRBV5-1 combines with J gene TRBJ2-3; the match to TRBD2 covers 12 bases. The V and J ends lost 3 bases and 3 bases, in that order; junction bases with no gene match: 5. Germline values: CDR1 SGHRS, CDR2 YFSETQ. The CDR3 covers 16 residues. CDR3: CASSWGLAGSTDTQYF. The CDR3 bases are TGCGCCAGCAGCTGGGGACTAGCGGGTTCGACAGATACGCAGTATTTT. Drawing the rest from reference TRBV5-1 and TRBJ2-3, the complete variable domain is KAGVTQTPRYLIKTRGQQVTLSCSPISGHRSVSWYQQTPGQGLQFLFEYFSETQRNKGNFPGRFSGRQFSNSRSEMNVSTLELGDSALYLCASSWGLAGSTDTQYFGPGTRLTVL.

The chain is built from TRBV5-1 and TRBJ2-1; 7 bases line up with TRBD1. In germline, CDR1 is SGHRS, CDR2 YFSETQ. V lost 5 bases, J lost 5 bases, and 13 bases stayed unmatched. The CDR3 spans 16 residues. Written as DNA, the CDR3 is TGCGCCAGCAGACTTCAGGGGGTCGAAACGAACAATGAGCAGTTCTTC. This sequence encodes CASRLQGVETNNEQFF.

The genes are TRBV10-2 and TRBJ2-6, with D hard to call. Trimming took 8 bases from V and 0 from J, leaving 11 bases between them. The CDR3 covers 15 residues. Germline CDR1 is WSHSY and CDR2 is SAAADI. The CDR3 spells CASRSMSSGANVLTF. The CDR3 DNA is TGCGCCAGCCGGTCAATGAGCTCTGGGGCCAACGTCCTGACTTTC.

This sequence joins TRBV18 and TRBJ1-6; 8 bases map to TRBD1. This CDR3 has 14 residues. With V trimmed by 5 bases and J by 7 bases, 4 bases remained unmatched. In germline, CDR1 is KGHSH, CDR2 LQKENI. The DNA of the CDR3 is TGTGCCAGCTCATTTGGACAGGGCAATTCACCCCTCCACTTT. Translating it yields CASSFGQGNSPLHF.